The clone carrying this TCR beta chain was detected many times. Antigen unknown. By 5'RACE template switching, TCR cDNA was produced, with a universal primer site and UMIs added in the process. Each CDR3 protein is one row after TCRdb ran MiXCR on the 5' RACE reads. Of more than 250,000 distinct CDR3 sequences listed, 6.5% to 8.5% are singletons. This entry is derived from a study of T cells after yellow fever vaccination. Study findings and constraints: Subsequent booster samples again held most clones from primary vaccination (96% CD4, over 80% CD8). Contaminants from the bulk population, in the form of abundant clonotypes, could be found in FACS-sorted repertoires.

The germline V gene encodes CDR1 SGHTA and CDR2 FQGNSA. The CDR3 consists of 17 residues. J was trimmed by 4 bases and V by 1 base; bases with no gene match: 4. V is TRBV7-2 and J is TRBJ2-5, with 15 positions matching TRBD2. The receptor's source is a man aged 18 to 35 who received the YFV17D yellow fever vaccine. Sample: PBMCs, taken about 49 days after the first yellow fever vaccination. The CDR3: CASSLGTSGGAPETQYF. The CDR3 DNA sequence: TGTGCCAGCAGCTTAGGGACTAGCGGGGGGGCCCCAGAGACCCAGTACTTC.